Each of the 24 T cell receptor beta chains below was sequenced from the same sample in a study of shared clonotypes between healthy human individuals. Naive CD8 cells lacked CD45RO and underwent positive selection for CCR7, leaving out terminally differentiated effector memory CD45RA+ cells. The protocol was immunoSEQ multiplex PCR, while the TCRdb copy is restricted to in-frame clones and leaves out a portion. The sample records about 2,200,000 clones, roughly 91% being singletons. The specimen was naive CD8+ T cells from PBMCs. Source of these receptors: a man younger than 30 in good health. Some clones in this sample may be carry-over from other donors' samples.

This chain joins TRBV9 and TRBJ2-2; TRBD1 or TRBD2 may be the D gene (6 bases each). The CDR3 totals 15 residues. The V and J ends lost 0 bases and 7 bases respectively, with 13 bases between them. CDR1 is SGDLS and CDR2 is YYNGEE in the germline V gene. The CDR3 nucleotides read TGTGCCAGCAGCGTAGTTCCGGGGGCGTTCGGGGAGCTGTTTTTT. It is translated as CASSVVPGAFGELFF.

The V and J genes are TRBV19 and TRBJ1-5; 7 bases are shared with TRBD1. This CDR3 comprises 21 residues. Germline CDR1 and CDR2: LNHDA and SQIVND (reference sequence). Unmatched junction bases numbered 28, after V lost 9 bases and J lost 2 bases. The CDR3 nucleotides are TGTGCCAGCTCAAGCCGGAGGTGGGACCCAACAGGGGCCCTTGGCAATCAGCCCCAGCATTTT. Protein sequence: CASSSRRWDPTGALGNQPQHF.

The V and J genes are TRBV25-1 and TRBJ2-5, with D possibly matching TRBD2 (6 bases). The CDR3 has 13 residues. V lost 10 bases and J lost 1, with 13 bases in between. Germline assignment: CDR1 MGHDK and CDR2 SYGVNS. In nucleotides, the CDR3 is TGTGCCACCCGGGAGTGGAGCCAAGAGACCCAGTACTTC. Protein sequence: CATREWSQETQYF.

The chain recombines TRBV7-9 with TRBJ1-1, with D perhaps matching TRBD1 (5 bases). Trimming took 11 bases from V and 4 from J, leaving 17 bases between them. Germline lookup yields CDR1 SEHNR and CDR2 FQNEAQ (reference sequence). CDR3 length: 13 amino acids. Here the CDR3 reads CAPLPWGGTEAFF. CDR3 DNA sequence: TGTGCCCCCTTGCCTTGGGGGGGCACTGAAGCTTTCTTT. Full variable domain (remainder filled in from reference TRBV7-9 and TRBJ1-1): DTGVSQNPRHKITKRGQNVTFRCDPISEHNRLYWYRQTLGQGPEFLTYFQNEAQLEKSRLLSDRFSAERPKGSFSTLEIQRTEQGDSAMYLCAPLPWGGTEAFFGQGTRLTVV.

The chain has TRBV11-2 and TRBJ2-1; D ambiguous. Per germline, CDR1 SGHAT and CDR2 FQNNGV. There are 15 residues in the CDR3. V lost 4 bases, J lost 4 bases, and 14 bases lay in between. CDR3 DNA: TGTGCCAGCAGCTCGACGAGCGACCGGTACAATGAGCAGTTCTTC. Translation gives CASSSTSDRYNEQFF.

This chain uses TRBV4-2 with TRBJ1-4; D not resolved. Germline V gives CDR1 LGHNA, CDR2 YNFKEQ. CDR3 length equals 16 residues. Trimming removed 4 bases at V and 0 bases at J, with 12 bases between. CDR3 sequence reads: CASSPSGVATNEKLFF. Written as DNA, the CDR3 is TGTGCCAGCAGCCCATCGGGCGTTGCAACTAATGAAAAACTGTTTTTT.

V gene TRBV13 combines with J gene TRBJ1-2, with D possibly TRBD1 on 6 matching bases. Trimming pared 6 bases from V and 4 bases from J, leaving 18 bases between. The V gene's germline CDR1 is PRHDT and CDR2 FYEKMQ (reference sequence). The CDR3 loop spans 15 amino acids. CDR3 protein: CASRSPGQGLYGYTF. The CDR3, as DNA: TGTGCCAGCAGGTCCCCGGGGCAGGGGCTCTATGGCTACACCTTC. The full variable domain, completed using reference TRBV13 and TRBJ1-2, is AAGVIQSPRHLIKEKRETATLKCYPIPRHDTVYWYQQGPGQDPQFLISFYEKMQSDKGSIPDRFSAQQFSDYHSELNMSSLELGDSALYFCASRSPGQGLYGYTFGSGTRLTVV.

V usage is TRBV4-1 and J usage is TRBJ2-7; D may be TRBD1 (5 bases). The CDR3 totals 14 residues. V lost 3 bases, J lost 0 bases, and 9 bases lay in between. Germline CDR1 and CDR2: MGHRA and YSYEKL. CDR3 nucleotides: TGCGCCAGCAGCCAGAGGACATACTCCTACGAGCAGTACTTC. Its protein product is CASSQRTYSYEQYF.

The chain combines TRBV15 with TRBJ1-5; TRBD1 aligns across 10 bases. Germline V gene sequence: CDR1 LNHNV, CDR2 YYDKDF (reference sequence). V was pared by 5 bases and J by 6 bases, with 7 bases of the junction left unmatched. The CDR3 extends over 15 amino acids. The CDR3 region is CATSADRGRGQPQHF. CDR3 nucleotides: TGTGCCACCAGCGCCGACAGGGGGCGGGGTCAGCCCCAGCATTTT.

The sample holds one count of this clone. The gene calls are TRBV5-6 and TRBJ2-1, with D perhaps assigned TRBD1 or TRBD2 (5 bases each). The ends were cut back, 2 bases at V and 3 bases at J, with 9 bases in the middle. The CDR3 runs to 14 residues. Germline lookup yields CDR1 SGHDT and CDR2 YYEEEE. CDR3 residues: CASSFLRGYNEQFF. The CDR3 DNA follows: TGTGCCAGCAGCTTCCTGAGGGGCTACAATGAGCAGTTCTTC.

The CDR3 loop reads CASRGDSRSGELFF. The CDR3 coding sequence is TGTGCCAGCAGAGGGGACAGTAGGTCCGGGGAGCTGTTTTTT. The chain links TRBV9 to TRBJ2-2; 7 bases are a match to TRBD1. The CDR3 covers 14 residues. Germline V gene sequence: CDR1 SGDLS, CDR2 YYNGEE. With V trimmed by 5 bases and J by 6 bases, 7 bases remained unmatched.

The CDR3 nucleotides read TGTGCCAGCAGCTCCCGAGTAGGGCAAGGCCGCGATGAGCAGTTCTTC. Amino acid sequence: CASSSRVGQGRDEQFF. The rearrangement uses TRBV9 and TRBJ2-1; D gene ambiguous. V dropped 4 bases and J dropped 8 bases, with 22 bases sitting between them. The V gene's germline CDR1 is SGDLS and CDR2 YYNGEE. The CDR3 length is 16 residues.

This clone was detected only once. V usage is TRBV29-1 and J usage is TRBJ2-1; D may be TRBD2 (5 bases). V was pared by 4 bases and J by 3 bases, with 16 bases between. Germline lookup yields CDR1 SQVTM and CDR2 ANQGSEA. This CDR3 is 15 amino acids long. CDR3 sequence reads: CSVGVAKLLYNEQFF. The CDR3 nucleotides are TGCAGCGTTGGAGTAGCGAAGCTGCTCTACAATGAGCAGTTCTTC.

J is TRBJ2-1 and V is TRBV5-6, with TRBD1 matching over 9 bases. The V and J ends lost 5 bases and 6 bases, in that order; junction bases with no gene match: 0. The CDR3 totals 12 residues. Germline V gene lookup returns CDR1 SGHDT and CDR2 YYEEEE. This CDR3 reads CASRTGGNEQFF. The CDR3 nucleotides read TGTGCCAGCAGGACAGGGGGCAATGAGCAGTTCTTC.

J is TRBJ2-5 and V is TRBV28; D is uncertain. Trimming left V 5 bases short and J 7 bases short, with 14 bases between. This CDR3 has 13 residues. From germline, CDR1 is MDHEN and CDR2 SYDVKM. CDR3 residues: CASSPLRGGTQYF. CDR3 sequence (DNA): TGTGCCAGCAGTCCACTCCGCGGCGGGACCCAGTACTTC.

The rearrangement links TRBV2 to TRBJ2-2, with TRBD2 matching over 14 bases. The CDR3 is 18 amino acids. V trimming: 6 bases; J trimming: 7 bases; junction bases outside the gene matches: 13. Germline CDR1 SNHLY, CDR2 FYNNEI. The CDR3 spells CASREEQTSGRAGGELFF. The CDR3 nucleotides are TGTGCCAGCAGGGAGGAACAGACTAGCGGGAGGGCCGGCGGGGAGCTGTTTTTT.

The chain carries TRBV7-6 and TRBJ1-2, with D possibly being TRBD1 (5 bases). CDR3 length equals 15 residues. Germline assignment: CDR1 SGHVS and CDR2 FNYEAQ. V was pared by 5 bases and J by 7 bases, with 20 bases between. The CDR3 region has the DNA TGTGCCAGCAGCCCGGGACGGACGGGAACTCTTGGCTACACCTTC. Translation gives CASSPGRTGTLGYTF.

The genes are TRBV9 and TRBJ2-6, with D uncertain. The CDR3 length is 15 residues. Trimming removed 4 bases at V and 2 bases at J, with 10 bases between. Germline V gene lookup returns CDR1 SGDLS and CDR2 YYNGEE. As DNA, the CDR3 is TGTGCCAGCAGCCTGGACGGAGCTGGGGCCAACGTCCTGACTTTC. It codes for CASSLDGAGANVLTF. The whole variable domain, filled in from reference TRBV9 and TRBJ2-6, reads DSGVTQTPKHLITATGQRVTLRCSPRSGDLSVYWYQQSLDQGLQFLIQYYNGEERAKGNILERFSAQQFPDLHSELNLSSLELGDSALYFCASSLDGAGANVLTFGAGSRLTVL.

This clone came up once. The V and J genes are TRBV29-1 and TRBJ1-3; D is undetermined. From germline, CDR1 is SQVTM and CDR2 ANQGSEA. The CDR3 has 14 residues. V gave up 7 bases and J gave up 0 bases, with 13 bases separating them. The CDR3 spells CSGGEGGSGNTIYF. CDR3 DNA: TGCAGCGGCGGAGAGGGCGGCTCTGGAAACACCATATATTTT.

J is TRBJ2-1 and V is TRBV7-8, with 8 nucleotides matching TRBD2. The CDR3 extends over 15 amino acids. Germline values: CDR1 SGHVS, CDR2 FQNEAQ. With V trimmed by 5 bases and J by 6 bases, 9 bases remained unmatched. CDR3 sequence: CASSPTAGVLNEQFF. The CDR3 coding sequence is TGTGCCAGCAGCCCGACAGCGGGAGTCCTCAATGAGCAGTTCTTC. Complete variable domain (other parts from reference TRBV7-8 and TRBJ2-1): GAGVSQSPRYKVAKRGQDVALRCDPISGHVSLFWYQQALGQGPEFLTYFQNEAQLDKSGLPSDRFFAERPEGSVSTLKIQRTQQEDSAVYLCASSPTAGVLNEQFFGPGTRLTVL.

The CDR3 coding sequence is TGTGCCAGTAGGATTATGGGGACAGGGAACACTGAAGCTTTCTTT. This gives the protein CASRIMGTGNTEAFF. The V and J genes are TRBV19 and TRBJ1-1, with 8 bases identical to TRBD1. The length of the CDR3 is 15 residues. Germline assignment: CDR1 LNHDA and CDR2 SQIVND (reference sequence). Germline trimming cut 6 bases from V and 1 base from J; bases unmatched to any gene: 7.

V usage is TRBV15 and J usage is TRBJ1-4, with D maybe TRBD1 (5 bases). The CDR3 is 16 amino acids. Germline loops: CDR1 LNHNV, CDR2 YYDKDF (reference sequence). V gave up 7 bases and J gave up 3 bases, with 18 bases separating them. CDR3 bases: TGTGCCACCACCTCTCCCAAGGGGACGCCTAATGAAAAACTGTTTTTT. Amino acid sequence: CATTSPKGTPNEKLFF.

The table lists this clone with a few counts. The CDR3 here is CASSPSVGESSYEQYF. CDR3 in DNA: TGTGCCAGCAGCCCATCGGTGGGAGAGAGCTCCTACGAGCAGTACTTC. The chain has TRBV27 and TRBJ2-7; TRBD2 might be the D (5 bases). Germline CDR1 MNHEY, CDR2 SMNVEV (reference sequence). The CDR3 runs 16 residues. Trimming left V 6 bases short and J 0 bases short, with 18 bases between.

This rearrangement joins TRBV28 to TRBJ1-2; the D gene is possibly TRBD1 (5 bases). The V and J ends lost 1 base and 7 bases respectively, with 19 bases between them. The CDR3 loop spans 16 amino acids. From germline, CDR1 is MDHEN and CDR2 SYDVKM. DNA for the CDR3: TGTGCCAGCAGTTTATTATTGTCGGGGCTCTTTATTGGCTACACCTTC. This gives the protein CASSLLLSGLFIGYTF.